A single sample is the source of the 21 T cell receptor beta chains below, sequenced in a study of blood T cell repertoires in COVID-19. Clones were read by immunoSEQ multiplex PCR, and TCRdb kept only the in-frame ones, dropping some. This table has 150,000 to 200,000 clones, roughly 80% appearing once. Material: PBMCs or T cells enriched from blood (not recorded which). These receptors came from a man aged 50 to 60 who had recovered from COVID-19.

The chain employs TRBV27 and TRBJ2-7, with D possibly being TRBD2 (6 bases). The V end was cut by 3 bases, the J end by 5 bases, with 11 bases between. This CDR3 has 13 residues. Germline CDR1 is MNHEY and CDR2 is SMNVEV (reference sequence). The chain's CDR3 is CASSFGGVNEQYF. The CDR3, as DNA: TGTGCCAGCAGTTTCGGAGGGGTAAACGAGCAGTACTTC.

This chain joins TRBV5-1 and TRBJ1-4; TRBD1 matches 7 bases. Germline V gene data show CDR1 as SGHRS and CDR2 as YFSETQ. The CDR3 contains 13 residues. Trimming cost V 9 bases and J 5 bases; bases outside gene matches: 7. CDR3 loop: CATRQGENEKLFF. The CDR3 nucleotides read TGCGCCACCCGACAGGGTGAGAATGAAAAACTGTTTTTT.

The rearrangement joins TRBV24-1 to TRBJ2-2; D not resolved. There are 12 residues in the CDR3. From germline, CDR1 is KGHDR and CDR2 SFDVKD. The V end lost 7 bases, the J end lost 7 bases, and 9 bases lay between the germline ends. The CDR3 sequence is CATRLGRGELFF. The CDR3 region has the DNA TGTGCCACCAGATTGGGCCGCGGGGAGCTGTTTTTT.

The rearrangement links TRBV30 to TRBJ2-7, with TRBD1 as a possible D gene (5 bases). In germline, CDR1 is GTSNPN, CDR2 SVGIG (reference sequence). V was cut by 5 bases and J by 2 bases, with 10 bases left in between. The CDR3 loop spans 12 amino acids. The CDR3 DNA follows: TGTGCCTGGGGCGACAGAACCTACGAGCAGTACTTC. Amino acid sequence: CAWGDRTYEQYF. Full variable domain (missing parts from reference TRBV30 and TRBJ2-7): SQTIHQWPATLVQPVGSPLSLECTVEGTSNPNLYWYRQAAGRGLQLLFYSVGIGQISSEVPQNLSASRPQDRQFILSSKKLLLSDSGFYLCAWGDRTYEQYFGPGTRLTVT.

This clone appeared once. The J gene is TRBJ2-5, the V gene TRBV20-1; tentative D call: TRBD2 (7 bases). Germline V CDR1 and CDR2: DFQATT, SNEGSKA (reference sequence). V lost 3 bases and J 5 bases, leaving 19 bases between the germline ends. CDR3 length equals 15 residues. The CDR3 nucleotides read TGCAGTGCTAGTGTCGTAGGGGGGGCGTTGGAGACCCAGTACTTC. Its protein product is CSASVVGGALETQYF.

V gene TRBV28 combines with J gene TRBJ2-2; no definite D call. This CDR3 contains 14 residues. Trimming left V 6 bases short and J 5 bases short, with 13 bases between. Germline-derived CDR1 and CDR2 are MDHEN and SYDVKM. CDR3 nucleotides: TGTGCCAGCAGCACCCCGAGAATTACCGGGGAGCTGTTTTTT. This gives the protein CASSTPRITGELFF.

CDR3 in amino acids: CASGPSHSYNEQFF. The DNA of the CDR3 is TGTGCCAGCGGGCCTAGCCATTCCTACAATGAGCAGTTCTTC. J is TRBJ2-1 and V is TRBV6-5; weak D call: TRBD2 (5 bases). The CDR3 is made up of 14 amino acids. V was pared by 8 bases and J by 1 base, with 12 bases between. In germline, CDR1 is MNHEY, CDR2 SVGAGI.

CDR3 bases: TGTGCCAGCAGCTTGATCCGGCCAGGGGATGAAAAACTGTTTTTT. Translating gives CASSLIRPGDEKLFF. This chain joins TRBV5-6 and TRBJ1-4, with TRBD1 as a possible D gene (6 bases). The length of the CDR3 is 15 residues. In germline, CDR1 is SGHDT, CDR2 YYEEEE. Trimming cost V 1 base and J 6 bases, with 13 bases left between them.

The rearrangement uses TRBV7-6 and TRBJ2-7; D unclear. Per the germline V gene, CDR1 is SGHVS and CDR2 is FNYEAQ. The V end lost 5 bases, the J end lost 6 bases, and 20 bases lay between the germline ends. CDR3 length: 15 residues. CDR3 sequence (DNA): TGTGCCAGCAGCCCCCCCAGCGTGATGGGTCTCGAGCAGTACTTC. Translation gives CASSPPSVMGLEQYF.

The chain employs TRBV9 and TRBJ1-5; TRBD1 matches at 8 bases. V lost 0 bases to trimming and J lost 4 bases; unmatched junction nucleotides: 3. This CDR3 has 15 amino acids. CDR1 is SGDLS and CDR2 is YYNGEE in the germline V gene. This CDR3 is CASSVGDRPNQPQHF. Here the CDR3 DNA reads TGTGCCAGCAGCGTAGGGGACAGGCCGAATCAGCCCCAGCATTTT.

This rearrangement joins TRBV18 to TRBJ2-5; tentatively, D is TRBD1 (5 bases). The germline gives CDR1 KGHSH, CDR2 LQKENI. Trimming removed 3 bases from V and 4 bases from J, with 18 bases in between. The CDR3 runs 16 residues. The DNA for the CDR3 is TGTGCCAGCTCACCCAAAACAGACAGATACGGAGAGACCCAGTACTTC. Its translation: CASSPKTDRYGETQYF.

The gene calls are TRBV7-3 and TRBJ2-3, with TRBD2 identical over 8 bases. The CDR3 contains 15 residues. After removal of 7 bases from V and 1 base from J, the junction contained 7 bases not matched to a gene. Germline CDR1 SGHTA, CDR2 FQGTGA. The DNA for the CDR3 is TGTGCCAGCACCCTTCTCGGGGGGGGCACAGATACGCAGTATTTT. Translating gives CASTLLGGGTDTQYF.

Comments on this clone: The germline gene is not matched at one end of the junction; a read error may be the cause. This chain's CDR3 is CASSFNRGPPNF. The CDR3 DNA reads as TGTGCCAGCAGCTTTAACAGGGGGCCACCAAACTTC. V usage is TRBV5-5 and J usage is TRBJ2-4; TRBD1 aligns across 9 bases. The CDR3 has 12 residues. Germline values: CDR1 SGHKS, CDR2 YYEKEE (reference sequence).

This chain links TRBV19 with TRBJ1-2, with D perhaps matching TRBD1 (6 bases). Germline lookup yields CDR1 LNHDA and CDR2 SQIVND (reference sequence). V was pared by 0 bases and J by 9 bases, with 14 bases between. CDR3 length equals 14 residues. The CDR3: CASSIEVYRVSYTF. In DNA form, the CDR3 reads TGTGCCAGTAGTATAGAGGTGTACAGGGTGAGCTACACCTTC.

The chain recombines TRBV19 with TRBJ1-2; TRBD1 matches 10 bases. CDR1 is LNHDA and CDR2 is SQIVND in the germline V gene (reference sequence). V dropped 6 bases and J dropped 5; count of bases not matched to a gene: 0. The CDR3 loop spans 12 amino acids. The CDR3 here is CASRDRGYGYTF. The CDR3 nucleotides read TGTGCCAGTAGGGACAGGGGGTATGGCTACACCTTC.

The chain recombines TRBV21-1 with TRBJ1-1; the D segment call TRBD1 is taken from the table without a DNA check. TRBV21-1 constitutes a pseudogene. The CDR3 runs 15 residues. The CDR3: CASSTRQGWNTEAFF. In DNA, the CDR3 is TGTGCCAGCAGTACGAGACAGGGATGGAACACTGAAGCTTTCTTT.

The chain has TRBV28 and TRBJ2-7; TRBD1 matches 8 bases. Germline loops: CDR1 MDHEN, CDR2 SYDVKM. The CDR3 loop spans 14 amino acids. V gave up 3 bases and J gave up 2 bases; unmatched junction bases: 3. In DNA form, the CDR3 reads TGTGCCAGCAGTTTGGGACAGGCGGCCTACGAGCAGTACTTC. It translates to CASSLGQAAYEQYF. The variable domain in full, with the rest retrieved from reference TRBV28 and TRBJ2-7, is DVKVTQSSRYLVKRTGEKVFLECVQDMDHENMFWYRQDPGLGLRLIYFSYDVKMKEKGDIPEGYSVSREKKERFSLILESASTNQTSMYLCASSLGQAAYEQYFGPGTRLTVT.

The chain carries TRBV15 and TRBJ2-7; a possible D gene is TRBD2 (5 bases). The CDR3 extends over 15 amino acids. CDR1 is LNHNV and CDR2 is YYDKDF in the germline V gene (reference sequence). V lost 3 bases and J lost 2, with 14 bases in between. The CDR3 sequence is CATSSPREPPYEQYF. The CDR3 bases are TGTGCCACCAGCAGCCCCCGGGAACCACCCTACGAGCAGTACTTC.

The genes are TRBV5-1 and TRBJ2-7, with D unresolved. The CDR3 runs to 15 residues. V lost 0 bases, J lost 0 bases, and 10 bases lay in between. CDR1 and CDR2 (germline): SGHRS, YFSETQ. For the CDR3, the DNA is TGCGCCAGCAGCTTGGGCGGCCCTAGCTCCTACGAGCAGTACTTC. Translating gives CASSLGGPSSYEQYF. Drawing the rest from reference TRBV5-1 and TRBJ2-7, the complete variable domain is KAGVTQTPRYLIKTRGQQVTLSCSPISGHRSVSWYQQTPGQGLQFLFEYFSETQRNKGNFPGRFSGRQFSNSRSEMNVSTLELGDSALYLCASSLGGPSSYEQYFGPGTRLTVT.

The genes are TRBV2 and TRBJ2-7, with TRBD1 matching over 7 bases. The CDR3 totals 16 residues. Looked up from germline, CDR1 is SNHLY and CDR2 is FYNNEI. The trim removed 4 bases at V and 4 bases at J, leaving 13 bases unmatched. The DNA of the CDR3 is TGTGCCAGCAGTGCCCAGGTCCGGGACAGATATTACGAGCAGTACTTC. This translates into CASSAQVRDRYYEQYF.

This clone was detected only a few times. This chain joins TRBV19 and TRBJ1-2; D perhaps matches TRBD1 (5 bases). CDR1 LNHDA and CDR2 SQIVND come from the germline V gene (reference sequence). Trimming shortened V by 6 bases and J by 3 bases, and 8 bases separated the two germline ends. The CDR3 sequence is 12 residues long. CDR3 region: CASRRGDYGYTF. Here the CDR3 DNA reads TGTGCCAGTAGGCGGGGGGACTATGGCTACACCTTC.